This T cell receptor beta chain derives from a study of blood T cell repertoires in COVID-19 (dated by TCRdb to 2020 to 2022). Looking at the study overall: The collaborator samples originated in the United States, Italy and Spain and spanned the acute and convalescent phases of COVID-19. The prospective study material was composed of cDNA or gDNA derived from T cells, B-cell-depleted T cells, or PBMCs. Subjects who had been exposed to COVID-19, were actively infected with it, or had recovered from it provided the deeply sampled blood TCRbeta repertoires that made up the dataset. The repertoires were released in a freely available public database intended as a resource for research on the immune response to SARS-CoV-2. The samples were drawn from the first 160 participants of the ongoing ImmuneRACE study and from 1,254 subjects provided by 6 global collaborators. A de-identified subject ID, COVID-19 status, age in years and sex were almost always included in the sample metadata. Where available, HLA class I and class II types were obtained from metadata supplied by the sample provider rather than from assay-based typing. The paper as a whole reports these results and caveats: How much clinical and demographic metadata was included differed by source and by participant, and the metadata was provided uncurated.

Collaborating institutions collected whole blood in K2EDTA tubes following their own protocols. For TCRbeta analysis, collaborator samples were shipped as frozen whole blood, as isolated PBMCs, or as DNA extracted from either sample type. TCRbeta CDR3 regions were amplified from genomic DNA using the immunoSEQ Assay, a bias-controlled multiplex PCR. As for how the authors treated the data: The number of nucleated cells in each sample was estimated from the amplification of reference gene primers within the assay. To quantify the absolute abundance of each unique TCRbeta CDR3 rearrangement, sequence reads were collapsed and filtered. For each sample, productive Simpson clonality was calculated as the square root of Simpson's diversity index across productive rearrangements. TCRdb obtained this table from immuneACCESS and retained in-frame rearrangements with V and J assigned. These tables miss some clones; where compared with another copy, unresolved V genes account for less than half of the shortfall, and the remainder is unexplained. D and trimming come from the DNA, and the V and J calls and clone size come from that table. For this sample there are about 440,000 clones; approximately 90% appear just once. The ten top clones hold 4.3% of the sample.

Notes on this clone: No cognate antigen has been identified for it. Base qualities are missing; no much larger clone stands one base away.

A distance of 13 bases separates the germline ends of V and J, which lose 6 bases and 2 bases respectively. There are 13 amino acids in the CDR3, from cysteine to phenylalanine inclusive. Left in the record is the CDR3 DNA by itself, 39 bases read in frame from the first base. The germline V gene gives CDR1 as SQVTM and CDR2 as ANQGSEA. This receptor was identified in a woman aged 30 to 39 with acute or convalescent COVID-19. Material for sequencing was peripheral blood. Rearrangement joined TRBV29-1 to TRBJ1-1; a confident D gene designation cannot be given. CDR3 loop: CSVHLPSNTEAFF. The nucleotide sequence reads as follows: TGCAGCGTCCACTTACCAAGTAACACTGAAGCTTTCTTT.